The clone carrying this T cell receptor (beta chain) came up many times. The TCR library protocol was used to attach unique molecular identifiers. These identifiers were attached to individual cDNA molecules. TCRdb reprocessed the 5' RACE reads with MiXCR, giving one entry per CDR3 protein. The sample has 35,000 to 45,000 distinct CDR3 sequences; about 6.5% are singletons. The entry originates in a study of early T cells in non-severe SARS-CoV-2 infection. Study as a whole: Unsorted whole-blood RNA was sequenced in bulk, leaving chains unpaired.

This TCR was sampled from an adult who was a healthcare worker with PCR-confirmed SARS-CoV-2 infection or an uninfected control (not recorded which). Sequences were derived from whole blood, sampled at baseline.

CDR3 sequence (DNA): TGTGCCAGCAGCCCGTACACAGATACGCAGTATTTT. Residues: CASSPYTDTQYF. The chain carries TRBV7-2 and TRBJ2-3; D remains ambiguous. In germline, CDR1 is SGHTA, CDR2 FQGNSA. Trimming took 5 bases from V and 2 from J, leaving 5 bases between them. The CDR3 sequence is 12 residues long.